This record covers a single TCR beta chain. Its antigen is not identified. V was pared by 2 bases and J by 5 bases, with 7 bases between. The V gene's germline CDR1 is SGHNT and CDR2 YENEEA. The CDR3 is 12 residues long. From 15-18 subjects, over 180 million TCR-beta sequences were obtained in each sequencing run. In TCRdb, the 5' RACE reads were re-called with MiXCR into one record per CDR3 protein. The sample lists over 65,000 distinct CDR3 sequences; around 2.6% were seen once. This entry is derived from a study of neurological immune-mediated disorders. Overall study findings and caveats: Falling below healthy controls, multiple sclerosis showed the least TCR clonal expansion, while HTLV-1-associated myelopathy showed the most.

For the unsorted libraries, 2 million PBMCs stored at -80 C served as input. The sample consisted of PBMCs. The chain has TRBV11-3 and TRBJ2-7; D unclear. This TCR derives from a woman aged 30 to 39 with multiple sclerosis. CDR3 in DNA: TGTGCCAGCAGCTTACCTACAGACGAGCAGTACTTC. Protein sequence: CASSLPTDEQYF.